This T cell receptor (beta chain) was identified during a study of blood T cell repertoires in COVID-19. Overall study context: Collection of acute and convalescent COVID-19 samples took place in the United States, Italy and Spain.

Using immunoSEQ multiplex PCR, the repertoire was profiled, and TCRdb retains in-frame clones only, with some absent. The table has fewer than 300,000 clones, approximately 91% seen once. CDR3 length: 15 residues. Per the germline V gene, CDR1 is MNHEY and CDR2 is SVGEGT. The germline V and J ends were trimmed by 6 bases and 2 bases, with 16 bases remaining between them. Material: PBMCs or T cells enriched from blood (not recorded which). The rearrangement joins TRBV6-2 or TRBV6-3 to TRBJ1-2; TRBD1 is a possible D gene (6 bases). This clonotype was sampled from a woman in her thirties or forties with acute COVID-19. The CDR3 bases are TGTGCCAGCAGCCTACCCAGGACAGCCAACTATGGCTACACCTTC. Its translation: CASSLPRTANYGYTF.